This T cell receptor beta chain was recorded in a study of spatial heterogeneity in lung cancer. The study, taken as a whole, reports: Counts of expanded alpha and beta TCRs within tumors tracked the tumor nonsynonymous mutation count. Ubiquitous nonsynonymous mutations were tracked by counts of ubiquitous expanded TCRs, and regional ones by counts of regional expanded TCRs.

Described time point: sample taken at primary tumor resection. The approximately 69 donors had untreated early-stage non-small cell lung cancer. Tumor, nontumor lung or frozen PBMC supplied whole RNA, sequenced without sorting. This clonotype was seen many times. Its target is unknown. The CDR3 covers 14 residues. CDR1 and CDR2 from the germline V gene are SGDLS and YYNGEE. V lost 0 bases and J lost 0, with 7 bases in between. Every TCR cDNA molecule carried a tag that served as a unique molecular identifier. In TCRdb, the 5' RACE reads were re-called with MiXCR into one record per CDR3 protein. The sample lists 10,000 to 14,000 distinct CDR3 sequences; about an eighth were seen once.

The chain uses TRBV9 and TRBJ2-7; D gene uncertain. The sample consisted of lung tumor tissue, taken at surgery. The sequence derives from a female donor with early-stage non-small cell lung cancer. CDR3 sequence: CASSVGRFSYEQYF. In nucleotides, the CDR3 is TGTGCCAGCAGCGTAGGCCGTTTCTCCTACGAGCAGTACTTC.